The 19 T cell receptor beta chains reported below all come from one sample, sequenced in a study of beta chain features in type 1 diabetes. Since all of the isolated RNA was reverse transcribed, expressed TCRB transcripts were what got sequenced. Repertoires were generated with immunoSEQ multiplex PCR, while TCRdb's copy carries only in-frame clones and drops some. The repertoire holds under 150,000 clones, around 51% seen once, with over 0.4% in the top ten. The source material was Tregs from blood. The receptors stem from a man aged 18 to 29 in good health.

CDR3 DNA sequence: TGTGCCAGCAGCTTAGAGGTAGCTAACACTGAAGCTTTCTTT. Protein sequence: CASSLEVANTEAFF. V is TRBV7-2 and J is TRBJ1-1; unclear D gene. The CDR3 runs to 14 residues. Germline lookup yields CDR1 SGHTA and CDR2 FQGNSA. V was cut by 1 base and J by 2 bases, with 8 bases left in between.

The chain couples TRBV19 to TRBJ2-1; 8 bases fit TRBD1. The ends lost 4 bases at V and 13 bases at J; junction bases unmatched: 6. The CDR3 is 12 residues long. Germline V gives CDR1 LNHDA, CDR2 SQIVND (reference sequence). The CDR3 DNA is TGTGCCAGTAGTACGGGGCAGGGGGCTCAGTTCTTC. It encodes CASSTGQGAQFF.

This chain joins TRBV7-3 and TRBJ2-1; tentatively, D is TRBD2 (6 bases). This CDR3 spans 15 amino acids. Looked up from germline, CDR1 is SGHTA and CDR2 is FQGTGA. V was clipped by 5 bases and J by 2 bases, with 13 bases between them. The CDR3 protein is CASSLSGSPYNEQFF. CDR3 nucleotides: TGTGCCAGCAGCCTCAGCGGGTCCCCCTACAATGAGCAGTTCTTC.

The gene calls are TRBV11-1 and TRBJ2-7; 11 positions match TRBD2. The J segment lost 2 bases and the V segment lost 5 bases, leaving 17 bases of the junction unmatched. This CDR3 is built from 19 residues. Germline V gene lookup returns CDR1 SGHAT and CDR2 FQDESV (reference sequence). The DNA of the CDR3 is TGTGCCAGCAGCCAGCTAGCGGGAGGATTGTCTGGGACCGCCTACGAGCAGTACTTC. Translation: CASSQLAGGLSGTAYEQYF.

On this clone itself: Other DNA sequences of this sample code for an identical CDR3. The rearrangement links TRBV27 to TRBJ1-2; 8 nucleotides match TRBD1. The germline V gene has CDR1 MNHEY and CDR2 SMNVEV (reference sequence). The CDR3 is 14 residues long. J lost 8 bases, V lost 4 bases, and 9 bases had no gene match. The CDR3 nucleotides are TGTGCCAGCAGTTCCCCCCAGGGGGCAAAAGGCTACACCTTC. Protein product: CASSSPQGAKGYTF.

This clone has a handful of counts. This sequence joins TRBV4-3 and TRBJ2-7, with a tentative D call TRBD2 (5 bases). Germline values: CDR1 LGHNA, CDR2 YSLEER. The CDR3 runs to 15 residues. V lost 0 bases and J lost 3, with 12 bases in between. The CDR3 region is CASSQEAGLNYEQYF. In nucleotides, the CDR3 is TGCGCCAGCAGCCAAGAGGCGGGCTTGAACTACGAGCAGTACTTC.

The chain is built from TRBV5-1 and TRBJ1-5; 7 bases fit TRBD1. Trimming at V came to 2 bases and at J to 7 bases, leaving 9 bases not matched to a gene. This CDR3 spans 15 amino acids. Looked up from germline, CDR1 is SGHRS and CDR2 is YFSETQ. The CDR3 DNA is TGCGCCAGCAGCTTAGAAGGAGGGGGCGGGCAGCCCCAGCATTTT. Protein: CASSLEGGGGQPQHF.

This clone was detected a few times. The chain combines TRBV7-9 with TRBJ1-2; 7 nucleotides agree with TRBD1. The V gene end was trimmed by 3 bases and the J gene end by 8 bases; junction bases not matched to a gene: 6. Germline V gene lookup returns CDR1 SEHNR and CDR2 FQNEAQ (reference sequence). CDR3 length equals 13 residues. CDR3 sequence: CASSLNTGEGYTF. The CDR3 DNA is TGTGCCAGCAGCTTGAATACAGGGGAAGGCTACACCTTC.

This clone is a singleton in its sample. The V and J genes are TRBV7-3 and TRBJ2-3; 10 bases map to TRBD2. In germline, CDR1 is SGHTA, CDR2 FQGTGA. V lost 2 bases and J lost 7; bases outside the gene matches: 6. This CDR3 is built from 15 residues. In DNA, the CDR3 is TGTGCCAGCAGCTTAGGACTAGCGGATTATAATACGCAGTATTTT. Translation: CASSLGLADYNTQYF.

The chain is built from TRBV6-5 and TRBJ2-7; 10 nucleotides line up with TRBD2. Germline CDR1 reads MNHEY; CDR2 reads SVGAGI. The CDR3 runs 13 residues. Trimming removed 6 bases from V and 5 bases from J; junction bases left unmatched: 4. The CDR3, as DNA: TGTGCCAGCAGAGCTAGCGGGAGCCACGAGCAGTACTTC. Amino acid sequence: CASRASGSHEQYF.

The chain has TRBV18 and TRBJ2-1; 7 positions match TRBD1. V was pared by 1 base and J by 0 bases, with 0 bases of the junction left unmatched. The CDR3 is 15 amino acids. The V gene's germline CDR1 is KGHSH and CDR2 LQKENI. CDR3: CASSPRDSSYNEQFF. DNA of the CDR3: TGTGCCAGCTCACCACGGGACAGCTCCTACAATGAGCAGTTCTTC.

This chain connects TRBV30 to TRBJ2-7; TRBD2 might be the D (5 bases). Trimming shortened V by 5 bases and J by 0 bases, and 17 bases separated the two germline ends. The CDR3 is made up of 15 amino acids. Per the germline V gene, CDR1 is GTSNPN and CDR2 is SVGIG (reference sequence). As DNA, the CDR3 is TGTGCCTGGGGGGATAAGAGGAGGAGCTCCTACGAGCAGTACTTC. Residues: CAWGDKRRSSYEQYF.

The chain employs TRBV7-2 and TRBJ1-6; the D is unclear. CDR1 is SGHTA and CDR2 is FQGNSA in the germline V gene. The V and J ends lost 4 bases and 14 bases respectively, with 15 bases between them. CDR3 length: 13 amino acids. CDR3 bases: TGTGCCAGCAGCTCCTCGATACGGGTTGCCCTCCACTTT. It translates to CASSSSIRVALHF.

This chain joins TRBV5-4 and TRBJ1-5, with D possibly matching TRBD1 (6 bases). V was trimmed by 4 bases and J by 7 bases, leaving 12 bases between them. The CDR3 consists of 13 residues. Germline V gives CDR1 SGHNT, CDR2 YYREEE (reference sequence). The CDR3 loop reads CASSTGLLQPQHF. In nucleotides, the CDR3 is TGTGCCAGCAGCACAGGGCTTTTACAGCCCCAGCATTTT.

V and J are TRBV11-1 and TRBJ2-2; D uncertain. The CDR3 runs to 14 residues. Germline assignment: CDR1 SGHAT and CDR2 FQDESV (reference sequence). Trimming pared 3 bases from V and 0 bases from J, leaving 5 bases between. CDR3 coding DNA: TGTGCCAGCAGCTTCTCCCCGAACACCGGGGAGCTGTTTTTT. Translation gives CASSFSPNTGELFF.

CDR3 in amino acids: CASRRLQGTYEQYF. CDR3 bases: TGCGCCAGCAGACGCTTACAGGGGACCTACGAGCAGTACTTC. V and J are TRBV5-1 and TRBJ2-7, with 7 bases that match TRBD1. In germline, CDR1 is SGHRS, CDR2 YFSETQ. This CDR3 is 14 amino acids long. J was trimmed by 2 bases and V by 5 bases; bases with no gene match: 7.

This clone has a handful of counts. The J gene is TRBJ2-7, the V gene TRBV7-9, with 7 bases lining up with TRBD1. Germline values: CDR1 SEHNR, CDR2 FQNEAQ (reference sequence). CDR3 size: 12 residues. V dropped 5 bases and J dropped 6; count of bases not matched to a gene: 4. This CDR3 reads CASSRQGSEQYF. The CDR3 nucleotides read TGTGCCAGCAGCAGACAGGGAAGCGAGCAGTACTTC.

The chain combines TRBV5-1 with TRBJ1-5; possibly TRBD1 for D (6 bases). The germline V and J ends were trimmed by 4 bases and 7 bases, with 18 bases remaining between them. The germline CDR1 and CDR2 sequences are SGHRS and YFSETQ. The CDR3 covers 15 residues. CDR3 loop: CASSPGSGAAQPQHF. CDR3 DNA sequence: TGCGCCAGCAGCCCCGGGTCAGGGGCGGCGCAGCCCCAGCATTTT.

Only a few counts were recorded for this clone. The gene calls are TRBV28 and TRBJ2-7; TRBD1 might be the D (6 bases). Germline V gene data show CDR1 as MDHEN and CDR2 as SYDVKM. Trimming shortened V by 3 bases and J by 1 base, and 10 bases separated the two germline ends. CDR3 length equals 14 residues. CDR3 bases: TGTGCCAGCAGTTTCGCGGACAGATCCTACGAGCAGTACTTC. This sequence encodes CASSFADRSYEQYF.